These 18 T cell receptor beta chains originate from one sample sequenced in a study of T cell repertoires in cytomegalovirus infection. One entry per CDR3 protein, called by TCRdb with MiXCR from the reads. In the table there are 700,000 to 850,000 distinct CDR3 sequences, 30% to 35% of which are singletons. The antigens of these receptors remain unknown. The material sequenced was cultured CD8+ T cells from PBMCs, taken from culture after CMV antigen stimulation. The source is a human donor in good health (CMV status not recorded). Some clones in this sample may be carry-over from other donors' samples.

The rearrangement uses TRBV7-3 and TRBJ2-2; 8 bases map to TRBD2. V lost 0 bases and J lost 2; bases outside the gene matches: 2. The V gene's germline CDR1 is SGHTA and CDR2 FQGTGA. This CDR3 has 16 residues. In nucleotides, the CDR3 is TGTGCCAGCAGCTTAACTAGCGGGGTCAACACCGGGGAGCTGTTTTTT. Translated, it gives CASSLTSGVNTGELFF.

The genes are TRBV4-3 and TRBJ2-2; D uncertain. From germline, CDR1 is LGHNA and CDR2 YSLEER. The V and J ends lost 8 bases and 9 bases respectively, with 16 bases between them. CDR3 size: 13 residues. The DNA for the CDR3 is TGCGCCAGCGCTGGCGGCCGCCCCCGGGAGCTGTTTTTT. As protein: CASAGGRPRELFF.

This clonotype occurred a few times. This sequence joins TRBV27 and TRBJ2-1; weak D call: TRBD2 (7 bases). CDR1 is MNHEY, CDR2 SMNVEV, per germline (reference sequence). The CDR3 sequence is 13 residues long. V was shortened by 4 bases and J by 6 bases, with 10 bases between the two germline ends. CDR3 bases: TGTGCCAGCAGTTGGGGGGGGGCCAATGAGCAGTTCTTC. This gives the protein CASSWGGANEQFF.

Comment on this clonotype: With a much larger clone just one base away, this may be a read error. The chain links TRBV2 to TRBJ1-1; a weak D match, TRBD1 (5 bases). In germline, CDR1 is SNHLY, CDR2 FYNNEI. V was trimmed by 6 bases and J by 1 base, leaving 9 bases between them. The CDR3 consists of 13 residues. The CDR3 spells CASRSTANTEAFF. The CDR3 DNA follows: TGTGCCAGCAGGTCGACAGCGAACACTGAAGCTTTCTTT.

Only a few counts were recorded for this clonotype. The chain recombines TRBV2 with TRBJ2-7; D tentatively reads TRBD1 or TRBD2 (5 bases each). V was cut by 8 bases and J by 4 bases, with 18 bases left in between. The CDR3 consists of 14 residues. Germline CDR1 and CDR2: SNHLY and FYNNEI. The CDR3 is CASASEEGPYEQYV. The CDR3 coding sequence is TGTGCCAGCGCATCAGAAGAGGGACCGTACGAGCAGTACGTC.

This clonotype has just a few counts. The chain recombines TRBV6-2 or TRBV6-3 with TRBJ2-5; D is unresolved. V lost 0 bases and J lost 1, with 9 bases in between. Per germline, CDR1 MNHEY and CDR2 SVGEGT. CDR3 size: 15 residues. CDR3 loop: CASSYSMGIQETQYF. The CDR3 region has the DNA TGTGCCAGCAGTTACTCGATGGGAATCCAAGAGACCCAGTACTTC.

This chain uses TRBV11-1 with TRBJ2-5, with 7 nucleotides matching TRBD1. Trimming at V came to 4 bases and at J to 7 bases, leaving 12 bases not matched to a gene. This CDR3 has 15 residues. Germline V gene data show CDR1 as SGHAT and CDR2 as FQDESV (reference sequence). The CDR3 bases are TGTGCCAGCAGCTCGATAGGGGGCGAGGCGGGGACCCAGTACTTC. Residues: CASSSIGGEAGTQYF. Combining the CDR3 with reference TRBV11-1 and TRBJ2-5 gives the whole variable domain EAEVAQSPRYKITEKSQAVAFWCDPISGHATLYWYRQILGQGPELLVQFQDESVVDDSQLPKDRFSAERLKGVDSTLKIQPAELGDSAMYLCASSSIGGEAGTQYFGPGTRLLVL.

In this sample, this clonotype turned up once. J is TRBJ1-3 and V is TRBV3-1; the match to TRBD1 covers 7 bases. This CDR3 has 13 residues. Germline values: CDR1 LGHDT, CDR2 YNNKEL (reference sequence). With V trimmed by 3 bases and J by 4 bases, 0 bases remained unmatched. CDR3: CASSQTGGNTIYF. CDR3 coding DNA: TGTGCCAGCAGCCAGACAGGGGGAAACACCATATATTTT.

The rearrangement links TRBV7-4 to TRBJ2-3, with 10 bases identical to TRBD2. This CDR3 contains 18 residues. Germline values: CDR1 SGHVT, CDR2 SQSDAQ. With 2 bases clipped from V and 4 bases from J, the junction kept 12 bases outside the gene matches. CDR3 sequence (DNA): TGTGCCAGCAGCTTACCGGTTGGGCTAGCGGGGGAATCAGATACGCAGTATTTT. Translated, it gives CASSLPVGLAGESDTQYF. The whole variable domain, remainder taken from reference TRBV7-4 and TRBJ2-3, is GAGVSQSPRYKVAKRGRDVALRCDSISGHVTLYWYRQTLGQGSEVLTYSQSDAQRDKSGRPSGRFSAERPERSVSTLKIQRTEQGDSAVYLCASSLPVGLAGESDTQYFGPGTRLTVL.

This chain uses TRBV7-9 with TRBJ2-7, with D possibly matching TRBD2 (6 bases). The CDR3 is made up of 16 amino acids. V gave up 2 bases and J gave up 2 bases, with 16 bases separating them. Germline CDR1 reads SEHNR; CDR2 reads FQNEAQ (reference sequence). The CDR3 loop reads CASSLISGVTAYEQYF. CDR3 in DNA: TGTGCCAGCAGCTTAATTAGCGGAGTCACGGCCTACGAGCAGTACTTC.

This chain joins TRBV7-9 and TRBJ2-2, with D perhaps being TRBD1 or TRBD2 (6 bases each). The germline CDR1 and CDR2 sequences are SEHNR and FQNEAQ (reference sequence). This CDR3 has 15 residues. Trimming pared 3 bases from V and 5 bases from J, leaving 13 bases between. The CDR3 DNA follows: TGTGCCAGCAGCTTTCGGGGGCCCGGGACCGGGGAGCTGTTTTTT. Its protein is CASSFRGPGTGELFF.

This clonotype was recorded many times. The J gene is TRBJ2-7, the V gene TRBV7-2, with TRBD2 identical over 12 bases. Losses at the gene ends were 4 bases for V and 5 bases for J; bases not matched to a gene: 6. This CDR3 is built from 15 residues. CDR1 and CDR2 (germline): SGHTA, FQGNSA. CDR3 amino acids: CASSYRTSGDHEQYV. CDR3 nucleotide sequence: TGTGCCAGCAGCTACAGGACTAGCGGGGATCACGAGCAGTACGTC.

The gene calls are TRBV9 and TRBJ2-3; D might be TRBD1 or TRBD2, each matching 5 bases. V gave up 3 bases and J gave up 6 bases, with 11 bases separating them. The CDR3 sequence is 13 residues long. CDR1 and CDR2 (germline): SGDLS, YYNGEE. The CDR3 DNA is TGTGCCAGCAGCGGGGGACCTTGGGATACGCAGTATTTT. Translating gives CASSGGPWDTQYF.

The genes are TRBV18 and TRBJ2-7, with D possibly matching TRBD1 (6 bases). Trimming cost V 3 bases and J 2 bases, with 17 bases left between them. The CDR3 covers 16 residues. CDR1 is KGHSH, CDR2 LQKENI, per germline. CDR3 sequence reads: CASSPTGSYNPYEQYV. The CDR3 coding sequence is TGTGCCAGCTCACCGACAGGATCCTACAATCCCTACGAGCAGTACGTC.

The CDR3 DNA is TGTGCCAGCAGTTTACGGGGGGGAGGAGATACGCAGTATTTT. Translating gives CASSLRGGGDTQYF. The J gene is TRBJ2-3, the V gene TRBV27; 8 bases fit TRBD2. The junction had 3 bases not matched to a gene; V was cut back by 2 bases and J by 5 bases. The CDR3 totals 14 residues. The germline V gene has CDR1 MNHEY and CDR2 SMNVEV (reference sequence).

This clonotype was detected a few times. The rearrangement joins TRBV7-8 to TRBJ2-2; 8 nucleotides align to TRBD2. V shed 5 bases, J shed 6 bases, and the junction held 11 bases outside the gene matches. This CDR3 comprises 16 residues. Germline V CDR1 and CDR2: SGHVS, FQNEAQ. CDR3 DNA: TGTGCCAGCAGCCCGGGGGGGACCTACGGCCCCGGGGAGCTGTTTTTT. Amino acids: CASSPGGTYGPGELFF.

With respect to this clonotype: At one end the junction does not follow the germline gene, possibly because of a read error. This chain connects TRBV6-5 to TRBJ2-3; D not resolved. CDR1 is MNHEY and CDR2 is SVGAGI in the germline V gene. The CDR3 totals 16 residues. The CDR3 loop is CAGSLLPFEYTDTQYF. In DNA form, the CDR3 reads TGTGCCGGCAGTTTACTCCCTTTTGAATACACAGATACGCAGTATTTT.

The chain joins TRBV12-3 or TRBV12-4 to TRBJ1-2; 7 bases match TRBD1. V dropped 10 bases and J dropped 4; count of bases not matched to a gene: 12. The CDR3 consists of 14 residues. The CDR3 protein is CATDRVRSSYGYTF. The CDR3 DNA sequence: TGTGCCACCGACAGGGTCCGGTCTAGCTATGGCTACACCTTC.